This entry lists 13 T cell receptor beta chains sequenced from one sample in a study of blood T cell repertoires in COVID-19 (TCRdb year 2020). Libraries were built with the immunoSEQ multiplex PCR assay. Entries here come from immuneACCESS through TCRdb and include only in-frame sequences with V and J called. Some clones fail to appear in such tables; in the studies checked, an unresolved V gene covers under half of the shortfall, and the cause of the remainder is unknown. The sample contains about 180,000 clones, more than 70% of them found a single time. The biggest ten clones account for 8% to 10% of the sample. The sample consisted of PBMCs or T cells enriched from blood (not recorded which). Receptor source: a woman in her twenties or thirties who had recovered from COVID-19.

This rearrangement joins TRBV7-2 to TRBJ2-7; no firm D call. CDR3 length equals 17 residues. The V end lost 1 base, the J end lost 3 bases, and 19 bases lay between the germline ends. Germline CDR1 is SGHTA and CDR2 is FQGNSA. CDR3 coding DNA: TGTGCCAGCAGCTTAGGTTTCGAGGAGACGGTATTCTACGAGCAGTACTTC. Its translation is CASSLGFEETVFYEQYF.

The chain has TRBV5-5 and TRBJ2-7; 8 bases are a match to TRBD1. V lost 3 bases, J lost 2 bases, and 10 bases stayed unmatched. Germline V gene sequence: CDR1 SGHKS, CDR2 YYEKEE (reference sequence). The CDR3 has 16 residues. Written as DNA, the CDR3 is TGTGCCAGCAGCTCGACACCGGGACAGGTGGCCTACGAGCAGTACTTC. This translates into CASSSTPGQVAYEQYF.

The chain employs TRBV5-1 and TRBJ2-1; 7 bases map to TRBD1. The CDR3 is 13 residues long. V shed 0 bases and J 6 bases; nucleotides not matched to a gene: 0. Germline CDR1 reads SGHRS; CDR2 reads YFSETQ. The CDR3 loop reads CASSLGDSNEQFF. CDR3 nucleotide sequence: TGCGCCAGCAGCTTGGGGGACAGCAATGAGCAGTTCTTC.

DNA for the CDR3: TGTGCCAGCAGCCTAGAGAGAGGGCGGACTGAAGCTTTCTTT. This sequence encodes CASSLERGRTEAFF. The V gene is TRBV7-2, the J gene TRBJ1-1; D is undetermined. The CDR3 loop spans 14 amino acids. The V end lost 5 bases, the J end lost 5 bases, and 15 bases lay between the germline ends. CDR1 and CDR2 (germline): SGHTA, FQGNSA.

This sequence joins TRBV18 and TRBJ2-3, with D tentatively TRBD1 (5 bases). Trimming cost V 4 bases and J 5 bases, with 10 bases left between them. CDR1 is KGHSH and CDR2 is LQKENI in the germline V gene. CDR3 length: 13 amino acids. The CDR3 DNA is TGTGCCAGCTCACAAGGACACGGAGATACGCAGTATTTT. This translates into CASSQGHGDTQYF.

This rearrangement joins TRBV19 to TRBJ2-6; 9 bases map to TRBD1. The CDR3 totals 15 residues. The V and J ends lost 8 bases and 0 bases, in that order; junction bases with no gene match: 2. The germline V gene has CDR1 LNHDA and CDR2 SQIVND (reference sequence). CDR3 sequence: CASGQGNSGANVLTF. CDR3 in DNA: TGTGCCAGTGGACAGGGGAACTCTGGGGCCAACGTCCTGACTTTC.

This clone was seen a single time. The gene calls are TRBV6-5 and TRBJ1-2; 8 positions agree with TRBD1. CDR3 length equals 14 residues. V lost 4 bases and J lost 6; bases outside the gene matches: 7. The germline V gene has CDR1 MNHEY and CDR2 SVGAGI. DNA of the CDR3: TGTGCCAGCAGTTCACAACAGGGGGTTCATGGCTACACCTTC. Translation: CASSSQQGVHGYTF.

This chain connects TRBV24-1 to TRBJ2-5, with D possibly being TRBD2 (5 bases). V lost 2 bases and J lost 3, with 9 bases in between. The CDR3 loop spans 14 amino acids. The V gene's germline CDR1 is KGHDR and CDR2 SFDVKD. CDR3: CATSDSGEKETQYF. The CDR3 DNA reads as TGTGCCACCAGTGATTCCGGGGAGAAAGAGACCCAGTACTTC.

V usage is TRBV5-1 and J usage is TRBJ2-1; D perhaps matches TRBD2 (6 bases). CDR3 length: 14 residues. V was cut by 0 bases and J by 8 bases, with 12 bases left in between. Germline loops: CDR1 SGHRS, CDR2 YFSETQ. The CDR3 sequence: CASSLGRELDEQFF. CDR3 sequence (DNA): TGCGCCAGCAGCTTGGGTCGGGAGCTGGATGAGCAGTTCTTC.

The chain has TRBV4-1 and TRBJ2-3; D may be TRBD2 (5 bases). CDR3 size: 17 residues. Germline V gives CDR1 MGHRA, CDR2 YSYEKL. With 4 bases removed from V and 1 base from J, the gap between germline ends came to 18 bases. The CDR3 is CASSPPSGMAGTDTQYF. CDR3 in DNA: TGCGCCAGCAGCCCCCCCTCGGGGATGGCGGGCACAGATACGCAGTATTTT.

CDR3 in amino acids: CASSKTGTTRMVKQYF. The CDR3, as DNA: TGTGCCAGCAGCAAAACAGGGACCACTCGGATGGTTAAGCAGTACTTC. The chain combines TRBV21-1 with TRBJ2-7; the table's D call, TRBD1, has no DNA check behind it. TRBV21-1 is described as a pseudogene. The CDR3 consists of 16 residues.

The J gene is TRBJ1-1, the V gene TRBV7-2; TRBD1 is a possible D gene (6 bases). Trimming left V 5 bases short and J 7 bases short, with 20 bases between. The CDR3 spans 15 residues. Per germline, CDR1 SGHTA and CDR2 FQGNSA. In nucleotides, the CDR3 is TGTGCCAGCAGCCATTGGACCCAGGGGAGGGATGAAGCTTTCTTT. Its protein product is CASSHWTQGRDEAFF.

The gene calls are TRBV27 and TRBJ2-7; D remains ambiguous. V lost 2 bases to trimming and J lost 4 bases, with 9 bases between them. CDR1 is MNHEY, CDR2 SMNVEV, per germline (reference sequence). CDR3 length: 13 residues. This CDR3 is CASSLTEKYEQYF. The CDR3 bases are TGTGCCAGCAGTTTAACAGAGAAATACGAGCAGTACTTC.